The T cell receptor beta chain described here comes from a study of cytomegalovirus exposure and HLA in healthy donors. In the study overall: A later analysis reported the approximately 120 validation repertoires used the same platform as the approximately 660 first-cohort repertoires. Study observations and caveats: The TCR clusters that emerged in the first cohort tended, a later analysis found, to co-occur in the 95 to 150 validation repertoires. Both high specificity and high sensitivity reportedly marked the classifier's diagnosis of cytomegalovirus status. Associated with cytomegalovirus, according to the listing, were 150 to 200 TCR beta chains.

On this clone: Its specificity is unknown.

The V gene end was trimmed by 4 bases and the J gene end by 5 bases; junction bases not matched to a gene: 6. CDR3 length: 15 residues. CDR1 is SGHDN, CDR2 FVKESK, per germline. Repertoires were generated with immunoSEQ multiplex PCR, while TCRdb's copy carries only in-frame clones and drops some. The data hold 110,000 to 150,000 clones, with 94% observed a single time. This clonotype was sampled from a man between 18 and 29 years old in good health and CMV-seropositive. Sample: PBMCs. V is TRBV14 and J is TRBJ2-7, with TRBD1 matching 12 bases. CDR3 sequence (DNA): TGTGCCAGCAGCCGGACCGGGACAGGGGGCCACGAGCAGTACTTC. Translation gives CASSRTGTGGHEQYF. Full variable domain (rest looked up from reference TRBV14 and TRBJ2-7): EAGVTQFPSHSVIEKGQTVTLRCDPISGHDNLYWYRRVMGKEIKFLLHFVKESKQDESGMPNNRFLAERTGGTYSTLKVQPAELEDSGVYFCASSRTGTGGHEQYFGPGTRLTVT.